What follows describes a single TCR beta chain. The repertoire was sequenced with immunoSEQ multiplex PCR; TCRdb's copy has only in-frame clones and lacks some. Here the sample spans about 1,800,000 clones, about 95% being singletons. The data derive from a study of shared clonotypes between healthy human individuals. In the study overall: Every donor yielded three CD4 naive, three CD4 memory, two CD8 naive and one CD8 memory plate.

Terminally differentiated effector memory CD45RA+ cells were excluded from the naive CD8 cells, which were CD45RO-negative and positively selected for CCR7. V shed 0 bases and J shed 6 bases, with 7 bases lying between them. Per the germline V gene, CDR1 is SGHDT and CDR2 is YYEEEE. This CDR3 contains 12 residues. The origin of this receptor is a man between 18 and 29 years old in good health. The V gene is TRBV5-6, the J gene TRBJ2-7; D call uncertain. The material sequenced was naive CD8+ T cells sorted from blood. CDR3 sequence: CASSLGSLEQYF. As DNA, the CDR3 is TGTGCCAGCAGCTTGGGTAGTCTCGAGCAGTACTTC. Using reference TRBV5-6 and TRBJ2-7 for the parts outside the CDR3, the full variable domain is DAGVTQSPTHLIKTRGQQVTLRCSPKSGHDTVSWYQQALGQGPQFIFQYYEEEERQRGNFPDRFSGHQFPNYSSELNVNALLLGDSALYLCASSLGSLEQYFGPGTRLTVT.